A selection of T cell receptor beta chains follows, all from one sample in a study of blood T cell repertoires in COVID-19. Generated by immunoSEQ multiplex PCR, the TCRdb table keeps only in-frame clones and is missing some. The profile covers about 420,000 clones, with about 87% appearing a single time and 0.75% to 0.85% taken by the ten largest. The sequenced sample was peripheral blood. The receptors here all came from a man aged 18-30 years with COVID-19, enrolled during active disease. Both conserved end residues are part of each CDR3.

v_call,j_call,cdr3_aa
TRBV11-2,TRBJ2-3,CASSLIADTQYF
TRBV10-3,TRBJ2-7,CAISEATGSGRNEQYF
TRBV11-3,TRBJ2-1,CASSHSGTGKEEQFF
TRBV2,TRBJ2-1,CASSNTGTENEQFF
TRBV7-9,TRBJ2-5,CASSLLLAGGFQETQYF
TRBV7-8,TRBJ2-1,CASSSVSGSYNEQFF
TRBV11-3,TRBJ1-4,CASSEGQGNTVKLFF
TRBV3-1/TRBV3-2,TRBJ2-1,CASSRTDRGINEQFF
TRBV5-1,TRBJ2-5,CASSAVGQEETQYF
TRBV3-1/TRBV3-2,TRBJ2-1,CASSQAGTGGDEQFF
TRBV24-1,TRBJ2-1,CATSRGGMLLYNEQFF
TRBV15,TRBJ2-7,CATGKRTTESYEQYF
TRBV5-1,TRBJ2-3,CASGKDRTEDTQYF
TRBV2,TRBJ2-1,CASMDRGNNEQFF
TRBV6-2/TRBV6-3,TRBJ2-1,CASSYPQLAGDNEQFF
TRBV2,TRBJ2-7,CASSELTEQYF
TRBV6-5,TRBJ2-6,CASRGAGIGANVLTF
TRBV7-7,TRBJ2-2,CASSLALVAVLAPNTGELFF
TRBV19,TRBJ2-5,CASGQGGLAETQYF
TRBV3-1/TRBV3-2,TRBJ2-1,CASSQEAGRTDNEQFF
TRBV24-1,TRBJ2-3,CATSDLGTGLGVDTQYF
TRBV27,TRBJ2-7,CASSWGQGYEQYF
TRBV3-1/TRBV3-2,TRBJ2-3,CASSPRGYPSTDTQYF
TRBV4-1,TRBJ1-6,CASSPGSGSYNSPLHF
TRBV6-4,TRBJ2-7,CASSERGGGYEQYF
TRBV7-6,TRBJ2-2,CASSPDARNTGELFF
TRBV30,TRBJ2-7,CAWKWSGGTKQYF
TRBV29-1,TRBJ1-2,CSGRDTGYGYTF
TRBV10-3,TRBJ2-3,CAIKGEDTQYF
TRBV25-1,TRBJ2-5,CASSVGETQYF
TRBV7-9,TRBJ2-7,CASSSAGIYEQYF
TRBV6-5,TRBJ1-6,CASRATGGQGSPLHF
TRBV29-1,TRBJ2-5,CSVSWDIRVRTSGRAGETQYF